This T cell receptor beta chain was captured in a study of T cell repertoires in cytomegalovirus infection. The overall study: In public TCR beta signatures, there were indications of both CMV infection and matching HLA type.

General study findings and limits: Public TCR beta family frequency separated CMV-and-HLA carriers, including in an independent cohort. The response measured ex vivo was dominated by TCR beta clonotypes (HLA-C-restricted and CMV-specific).

Many counts were recorded for this clonotype. What it recognizes is unknown. V gave up 2 bases and J gave up 3 bases; unmatched junction bases: 5. Germline CDR1 and CDR2: SNHLY and FYNNEI. This CDR3 is built from 15 residues. A single record per CDR3 protein comes from TCRdb applying MiXCR to the reads. The sample lists just under 300,000 distinct CDR3 sequences, around 10% occurring once. The J gene is TRBJ2-3, the V gene TRBV2; 7 bases align to TRBD1. This clonotype originated in a human donor in good health (CMV status not recorded). Some clones in this sample may be carry-over from other donors' samples. The sample taken for sequencing was PBMCs. For the CDR3, the DNA is TGTGCCAGCAGTGAACAGGGGGTGCCTACAGATACGCAGTATTTT. Amino acids: CASSEQGVPTDTQYF.